The 23 T cell receptor beta chains presented below share a single source sample, sequenced in a study of blood T cell repertoires in COVID-19. The protocol was immunoSEQ multiplex PCR, while the TCRdb copy is restricted to in-frame clones and leaves out a portion. The sample carries under 200,000 clones, about four fifths recorded once. Source material: peripheral blood. These receptors all come from a woman older than 75 with acute or convalescent COVID-19.

The rearrangement uses TRBV11-3 and TRBJ2-5, with 12 bases identical to TRBD2. The CDR3 has 16 residues. CDR1 and CDR2 (germline): SGHNT, YENEEA. Trimming removed 2 bases from V and 4 bases from J; junction bases left unmatched: 5. CDR3 sequence (DNA): TGTGCCAGCAGCTTAAGCCTAGCGGGAGGGGGAGAGACCCAGTACTTC. Its translation: CASSLSLAGGGETQYF.

This clone was counted a few times. V gene TRBV27 combines with J gene TRBJ1-5; D is ambiguous. This CDR3 contains 15 residues. The germline CDR1 and CDR2 sequences are MNHEY and SMNVEV (reference sequence). V lost 0 bases to trimming and J lost 4 bases, with 10 bases between them. The CDR3 reads CASSLSRAGNQPQHF. The CDR3 DNA follows: TGTGCCAGCAGTTTATCGCGGGCGGGGAATCAGCCCCAGCATTTT.

This rearrangement joins TRBV24-1 to TRBJ1-4, with 7 bases that match TRBD1. Losses at the gene ends were 5 bases for V and 11 bases for J; bases not matched to a gene: 1. The CDR3 is 11 amino acids. Looked up from germline, CDR1 is KGHDR and CDR2 is SFDVKD. The CDR3: CATSVDRKLFF. CDR3 coding DNA: TGTGCCACCAGTGTGGACAGGAAACTGTTTTTT.

This clone has just one count. The CDR3 region is CAGRGQGDYGYTF. The CDR3, as DNA: TGTGCCGGTCGAGGACAGGGGGACTATGGCTACACCTTC. The genes are TRBV19 and TRBJ1-2; 10 nucleotides align to TRBD1. CDR1 LNHDA and CDR2 SQIVND come from the germline V gene (reference sequence). The V and J ends lost 11 bases and 3 bases, in that order; junction bases with no gene match: 6. The CDR3 loop spans 13 amino acids.

The chain links TRBV9 to TRBJ2-1; possible D gene TRBD2, 5 bases. CDR1 is SGDLS and CDR2 is YYNGEE in the germline V gene. The CDR3 has 15 residues. Trimming left V 4 bases short and J 1 base short, with 12 bases between. The CDR3 DNA reads TGTGCCAGCAGCCTCATGACGGGATCCTACAATGAGCAGTTCTTC. This encodes CASSLMTGSYNEQFF.

J is TRBJ2-7 and V is TRBV30, with 8 positions matching TRBD2. Germline CDR1 is GTSNPN and CDR2 is SVGIG (reference sequence). This CDR3 contains 14 residues. V was clipped by 2 bases and J by 0 bases; unmatched bases: 3. CDR3 residues: CAWSRGGSSYEQYF. The CDR3, as DNA: TGTGCCTGGAGTCGGGGGGGTAGCTCCTACGAGCAGTACTTC. Complete variable domain (other parts from reference TRBV30 and TRBJ2-7): SQTIHQWPATLVQPVGSPLSLECTVEGTSNPNLYWYRQAAGRGLQLLFYSVGIGQISSEVPQNLSASRPQDRQFILSSKKLLLSDSGFYLCAWSRGGSSYEQYFGPGTRLTVT.

This clone was seen many times. CDR3 sequence: CASSPQTGRLGEQYF. The CDR3 DNA is TGTGCCAGCAGCCCGCAGACAGGACGTCTGGGCGAGCAGTACTTC. The chain combines TRBV7-9 with TRBJ2-7; tentative D call: TRBD1 (6 bases). This CDR3 region has 15 residues. The germline V gene encodes CDR1 SEHNR and CDR2 FQNEAQ (reference sequence). Trimming pared 5 bases from V and 6 bases from J, leaving 20 bases between.

The rearrangement links TRBV30 to TRBJ2-3, with D unclear. Trimming shortened V by 1 base and J by 10 bases, and 9 bases separated the two germline ends. The CDR3 sequence is 11 residues long. Germline CDR1 reads GTSNPN; CDR2 reads SVGIG (reference sequence). The CDR3 DNA is TGTGCCTGGAGTGGTATAGAGGCGCAGTATTTT. Amino acid sequence: CAWSGIEAQYF. The full variable domain, completed using reference TRBV30 and TRBJ2-3, is SQTIHQWPATLVQPVGSPLSLECTVEGTSNPNLYWYRQAAGRGLQLLFYSVGIGQISSEVPQNLSASRPQDRQFILSSKKLLLSDSGFYLCAWSGIEAQYFGPGTRLTVL.

The chain uses TRBV10-3 and TRBJ2-3, with a tentative D call TRBD1 (5 bases). The CDR3 sequence is 14 residues long. From germline, CDR1 is ENHRY and CDR2 SYGVKD. V lost 6 bases and J lost 0, with 10 bases in between. The DNA of the CDR3 is TGTGCCATCAGGGACACTACTAGCACAGATACGCAGTATTTT. Translated: CAIRDTTSTDTQYF.

This sequence joins TRBV5-8 and TRBJ1-2, with a possible D match to TRBD1 (6 bases). Per germline, CDR1 SGHTS and CDR2 YDEGEE. There are 14 residues in the CDR3. V was shortened by 4 bases and J by 4 bases, with 14 bases between the two germline ends. As DNA, the CDR3 is TGTGCCAGCAGCACAGGGTTTTCTTTCTATGGCTACACCTTC. Encoded protein: CASSTGFSFYGYTF.

This rearrangement joins TRBV3-1 (or the pseudogene TRBV3-2) to TRBJ2-7; D may be TRBD2 (6 bases). Germline V gene data show CDR1 as LGHDT and CDR2 as YNNKEL (reference sequence). Trimming took 4 bases from V and 6 from J, leaving 13 bases between them. This CDR3 is built from 13 residues. CDR3 sequence reads: CASSRDLNTEQYF. The CDR3 DNA is TGTGCCAGCAGCCGGGACTTAAACACCGAGCAGTACTTC.

The rearrangement uses TRBV11-3 and TRBJ2-1; D unresolved. V was clipped by 0 bases and J by 9 bases, with 9 bases between them. The CDR3 spans 13 residues. Germline values: CDR1 SGHNT, CDR2 YENEEA. This CDR3 reads CASSLEAIGEQFF. The CDR3 coding sequence is TGTGCCAGCAGCTTAGAAGCCATTGGTGAGCAGTTCTTC.

This clone has more than one count but fewer than ten. The V gene is TRBV14, the J gene TRBJ2-1; 12 bases are a match to TRBD2. Germline V gene data show CDR1 as SGHDN and CDR2 as FVKESK. V lost 0 bases and J lost 4; bases outside the gene matches: 7. The CDR3 spans 18 residues. The CDR3 sequence is CASSQETSGGLHYNEQFF. The CDR3 DNA reads TGTGCCAGCAGCCAAGAGACTAGCGGGGGACTACATTACAATGAGCAGTTCTTC.

J is TRBJ1-5 and V is TRBV30; no reliable D call. The CDR3 sequence is 15 residues long. V was shortened by 0 bases and J by 6 bases, with 15 bases between the two germline ends. Germline lookup yields CDR1 GTSNPN and CDR2 SVGIG (reference sequence). Here the CDR3 DNA reads TGTGCCTGGAGTGTAGGAACCGGGCGGGGTCAGCCCCAGCATTTT. Protein: CAWSVGTGRGQPQHF. The variable domain in full, completed from reference TRBV30 and TRBJ1-5, reads SQTIHQWPATLVQPVGSPLSLECTVEGTSNPNLYWYRQAAGRGLQLLFYSVGIGQISSEVPQNLSASRPQDRQFILSSKKLLLSDSGFYLCAWSVGTGRGQPQHFGDGTRLSIL.

The chain recombines TRBV7-8 with TRBJ1-2, with TRBD1 matching over 9 bases. The CDR3 has 16 residues. With V trimmed by 5 bases and J by 0 bases, 7 bases remained unmatched. The V gene's germline CDR1 is SGHVS and CDR2 FQNEAQ. The chain's CDR3 is CASSPRQGGANYGYTF. The CDR3 coding sequence is TGTGCCAGCAGCCCTCGACAGGGGGGAGCTAACTATGGCTACACCTTC. The full variable domain, in which reference TRBV7-8 and TRBJ1-2 provide the parts outside the CDR3, is GAGVSQSPRYKVAKRGQDVALRCDPISGHVSLFWYQQALGQGPEFLTYFQNEAQLDKSGLPSDRFFAERPEGSVSTLKIQRTQQEDSAVYLCASSPRQGGANYGYTFGSGTRLTVV.

This clone appeared a few times. The rearrangement links TRBV4-2 to TRBJ1-1, with a possible D match to TRBD1 (5 bases). This CDR3 contains 15 residues. Per the germline V gene, CDR1 is LGHNA and CDR2 is YNFKEQ. Trimming pared 1 base from V and 1 base from J, leaving 10 bases between. In DNA form, the CDR3 reads TGTGCCAGCAGCCAAGTGGGGGGACGGAACACTGAAGCTTTCTTT. Translation gives CASSQVGGRNTEAFF.

The chain couples TRBV6-5 to TRBJ2-3; D call uncertain. The CDR3 sequence is 13 residues long. Germline V gene lookup returns CDR1 MNHEY and CDR2 SVGAGI. V was pared by 8 bases and J by 3 bases, with 12 bases between. CDR3 residues: CASQRIRTDTQYF. The DNA of the CDR3 is TGTGCCAGCCAACGCATTCGGACAGATACGCAGTATTTT.

The rearrangement uses TRBV30 and TRBJ1-5; D not resolved. The CDR3 extends over 13 amino acids. Germline assignment: CDR1 GTSNPN and CDR2 SVGIG (reference sequence). V shed 2 bases and J shed 5 bases, with 10 bases lying between them. CDR3 DNA: TGTGCCTGGAGTACCGGGGTATATCAGCCCCAGCATTTT. Protein product: CAWSTGVYQPQHF. Full variable domain (rest looked up from reference TRBV30 and TRBJ1-5): SQTIHQWPATLVQPVGSPLSLECTVEGTSNPNLYWYRQAAGRGLQLLFYSVGIGQISSEVPQNLSASRPQDRQFILSSKKLLLSDSGFYLCAWSTGVYQPQHFGDGTRLSIL.

This chain uses TRBV5-4 with TRBJ2-3, with D tentatively TRBD2 (6 bases). Germline loops: CDR1 SGHNT, CDR2 YYREEE (reference sequence). The germline V and J ends were trimmed by 6 bases and 6 bases, with 17 bases remaining between them. This CDR3 contains 14 residues. Here the CDR3 DNA reads TGTGCCAGCACCCCCTTTGGAGGGCCCGATACGCAGTATTTT. It yields the protein CASTPFGGPDTQYF. Based on the CDR3 plus reference TRBV5-4 and TRBJ2-3, the full variable domain is ETGVTQSPTHLIKTRGQQVTLRCSSQSGHNTVSWYQQALGQGPQFIFQYYREEENGRGNFPPRFSGLQFPNYSSELNVNALELDDSALYLCASTPFGGPDTQYFGPGTRLTVL.

The CDR3 sequence: CATARGAGDIQYF. CDR3 nucleotide sequence: TGTGCCACGGCGAGAGGAGCCGGAGACATTCAGTACTTC. V gene TRBV11-3 combines with J gene TRBJ2-4; D remains unclear. Germline V gives CDR1 SGHNT, CDR2 YENEEA. Deletions cut 10 bases from V and 8 bases from J, with 18 bases between. The CDR3 runs 13 residues.

This sequence joins TRBV11-2 and TRBJ2-2; D not certain. Trimming removed 0 bases at V and 6 bases at J, with 11 bases between. The CDR3 is made up of 15 amino acids. Germline V gives CDR1 SGHAT, CDR2 FQNNGV. CDR3 residues: CASSLDPTASGELFF. The CDR3 nucleotides are TGTGCCAGCAGCTTAGATCCCACAGCCTCCGGGGAGCTGTTTTTT.

The rearrangement links TRBV7-2 to TRBJ1-1; TRBD1 is a possible D gene (5 bases). Trimming removed 6 bases from V and 9 bases from J, with 17 bases in between. CDR1 is SGHTA and CDR2 is FQGNSA in the germline V gene. The CDR3 runs 13 residues. The CDR3 loop reads CASSRLGGGKAFF. The CDR3 DNA reads TGTGCCAGCAGTCGGCTGGGGGGGGGAAAAGCTTTCTTT.

The CDR3 DNA sequence: TGTGCCTGGAGTCCCGGGACAGGGGCCTTTTGGTGGCTGTTTTTT. Residues: CAWSPGTGAFWWLFF. The chain is built from TRBV30 and TRBJ2-2; 10 nucleotides agree with TRBD1. The V segment lost 2 bases and the J segment 13 bases; nucleotides outside the gene matches: 13. The germline V gene encodes CDR1 GTSNPN and CDR2 SVGIG (reference sequence). CDR3 length: 15 residues.